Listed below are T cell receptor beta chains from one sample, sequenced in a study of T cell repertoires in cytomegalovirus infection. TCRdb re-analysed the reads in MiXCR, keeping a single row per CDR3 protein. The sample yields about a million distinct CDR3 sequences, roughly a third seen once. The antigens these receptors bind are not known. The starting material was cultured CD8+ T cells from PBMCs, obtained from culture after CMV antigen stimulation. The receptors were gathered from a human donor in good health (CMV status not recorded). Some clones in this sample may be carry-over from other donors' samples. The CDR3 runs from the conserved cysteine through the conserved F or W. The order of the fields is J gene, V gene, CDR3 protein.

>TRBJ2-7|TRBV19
CASRVGLAGSEQYF
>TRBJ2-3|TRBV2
CATPNPTSLVTDTQYF
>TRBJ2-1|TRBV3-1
CASSVYWSGGAYNEQFF
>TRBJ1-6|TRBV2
CASHARDSLNSPLHF
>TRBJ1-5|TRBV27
CASSSLLDRAESNQPQHF
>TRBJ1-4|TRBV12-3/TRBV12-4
CASSFPGQGGEKLFF
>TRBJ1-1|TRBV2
CAWGGGTEAFF
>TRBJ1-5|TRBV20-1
CSATSRVNNQPQHF
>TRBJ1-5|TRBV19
CASSIGDRGLNQPQHF
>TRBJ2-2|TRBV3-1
CASSLLAGALPGELFF
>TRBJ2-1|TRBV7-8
CASRGTSRSNSYNEQFF
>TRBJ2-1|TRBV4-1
CASSQEGSASGYNEQFF
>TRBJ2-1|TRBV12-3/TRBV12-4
CASSYQVRQDEQFF
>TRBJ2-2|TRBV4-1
CASSQGISLYAGELFF
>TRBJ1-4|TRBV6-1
CASSEPGIGGNEKLFF
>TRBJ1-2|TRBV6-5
CASSYALSGANYGYTF
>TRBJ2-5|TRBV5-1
CASSLAAAGASFGETQYF
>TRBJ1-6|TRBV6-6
CATKTGNSPLHF
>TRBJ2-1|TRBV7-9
CASSPRDGGSEQFF
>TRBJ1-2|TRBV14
CASSPNRGSYYGYTF
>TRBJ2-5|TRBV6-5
CANTNETSLETQYF
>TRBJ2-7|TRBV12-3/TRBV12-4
CASSLIAGTYEQYF
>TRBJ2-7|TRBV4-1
CASGGSGGEQYF
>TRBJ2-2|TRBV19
CASTLSNTGELFF
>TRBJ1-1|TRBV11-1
CASSPRSLTEAFF
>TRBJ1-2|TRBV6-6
CATRGLDGYTF
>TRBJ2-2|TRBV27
CASRYGGELFF
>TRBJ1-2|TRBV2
CARNRDRGLYGYTF
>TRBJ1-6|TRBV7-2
CASSMTGIGSPLHF
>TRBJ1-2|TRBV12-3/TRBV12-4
CASSLPPWEGYTF
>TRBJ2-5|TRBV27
CASSLGAPTGIGETQYF
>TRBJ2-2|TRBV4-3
CASSQGMSTGELFF
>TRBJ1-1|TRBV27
CASVGSNTEAFF
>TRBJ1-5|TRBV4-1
CASSLRGGYNQPQHF
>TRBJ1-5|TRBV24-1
CATSDQGGANQPQHF
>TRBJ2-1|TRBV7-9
CALRGGGTEQFF
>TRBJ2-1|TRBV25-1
CASRHNEQFF
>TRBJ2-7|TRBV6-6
CASSYSHRDRGHYEQYF
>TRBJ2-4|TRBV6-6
CASSYSTQPLAKNILYF
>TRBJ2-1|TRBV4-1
CASSQILAGGNEQFF
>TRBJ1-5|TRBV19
CASSMYLGNQPQHF
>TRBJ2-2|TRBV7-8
CASRGQANPRGELFF
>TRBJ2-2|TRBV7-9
CASSLGYSSNTGELFF
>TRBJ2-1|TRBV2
CASSDGPGEQFF
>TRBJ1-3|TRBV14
CASSPGLLSSGNTIYF
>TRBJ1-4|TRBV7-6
CASSAGRLATNEKLFF